This TCR beta chain was sequenced for a study of shared clonotypes between healthy human individuals. CD45RO-negative cells were positively selected for CCR7, leaving out terminally differentiated effector memory CD45RA+ cells. V lost 0 bases and J lost 3, with 12 bases in between. CDR1 SGHRS and CDR2 YFSETQ come from the germline V gene. CDR3 length equals 16 residues. Produced via immunoSEQ multiplex PCR; TCRdb's table is partial and in-frame only. Of hundreds of thousands of clones listed, roughly 95% were seen once; the top ten hold 0.11%. The sequenced material came from naive CD8+ T cells sorted from blood. This chain joins TRBV5-1 and TRBJ2-2; no reliable D call. The TCR was taken from a woman in her twenties or thirties in good health. The CDR3 DNA reads TGCGCCAGCAGCTTGGAGACACCTCGAGACACCGGGGAGCTGTTTTTT. This translates into CASSLETPRDTGELFF.